This TCR beta chain was captured by sequencing in a study of blood T cell repertoires in COVID-19. Study as a whole: Acute-phase and convalescent COVID-19 samples originated in the United States, Italy and Spain. Sample material is recorded as cDNA or gDNA derived from T cells, B-cell-depleted T cells, or PBMCs.

V lost 7 bases and J 0 bases, leaving 14 bases between the germline ends. Germline CDR1 reads SQVTM; CDR2 reads ANQGSEA. There are 14 residues in the CDR3. Authors' processing steps: Amplification of reference gene primers provided the estimated nucleated cell counts. Some clones are missing from TCRdb's copy, which holds only in-frame ones; the method was immunoSEQ multiplex PCR. The V and J calls and clone size come from that table; D and trimming were worked out from the DNA. Of some 520,000 clones in the sample, 80% to 90% were seen once. The Seattle patients joined while their infection was active and were tracked longitudinally afterward.

This receptor was obtained from a man aged 18-30 years with COVID-19, enrolled during active disease. Input material: peripheral blood. This chain uses TRBV29-1 with TRBJ2-3, with D possibly TRBD1 on 5 matching bases. DNA for the CDR3: TGCAGCGCTGCTACAGGTGCTAGCACAGATACGCAGTATTTT. It encodes CSAATGASTDTQYF.